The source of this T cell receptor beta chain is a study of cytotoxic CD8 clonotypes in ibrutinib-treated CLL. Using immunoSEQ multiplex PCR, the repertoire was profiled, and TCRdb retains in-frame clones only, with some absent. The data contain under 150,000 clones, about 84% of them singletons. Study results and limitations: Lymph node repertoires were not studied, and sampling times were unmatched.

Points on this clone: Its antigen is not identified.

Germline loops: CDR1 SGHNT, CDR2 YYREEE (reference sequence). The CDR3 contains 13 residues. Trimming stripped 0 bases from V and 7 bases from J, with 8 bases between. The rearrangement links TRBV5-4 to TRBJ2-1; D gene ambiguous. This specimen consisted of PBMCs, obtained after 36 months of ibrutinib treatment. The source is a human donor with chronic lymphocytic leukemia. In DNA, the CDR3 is TGTGCCAGCAGCTTGGAGCTCCCTAATGAGCAGTTCTTC. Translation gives CASSLELPNEQFF. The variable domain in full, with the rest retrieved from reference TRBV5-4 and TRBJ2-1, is ETGVTQSPTHLIKTRGQQVTLRCSSQSGHNTVSWYQQALGQGPQFIFQYYREEENGRGNFPPRFSGLQFPNYSSELNVNALELDDSALYLCASSLELPNEQFFGPGTRLTVL.